A single sample gave rise to the 17 T cell receptor beta chains below, sequenced in a study of CD8+ T cells in alopecia areata. Investigators isolated RNA and reverse transcribed it into cDNA to act as the sequencing template. Profiling relied on immunoSEQ multiplex PCR, and the TCRdb table lists in-frame clones only, not all of them. The repertoire has around 300,000 clones, none seen only once; the ten largest take 0.9% to 1.5%. The authors sorted pooled cutaneous lymph node cells using CD4, CD8alpha, NKG2D, NKG2ACE and other markers. Specimen: CD4+ T cells sorted from a lymph node. Receptor source: a C3H/HeJ mouse with alopecia areata. MHC haplotype of the strain: H2-k.

This clone was recorded a few times. Gene names are the mouse ones. The read is 4 residues too short to cover the CDR3 end, so that end is filled in from the germline J gene. The chain employs TRBV13-1 and TRBJ1-1; D perhaps matches TRBD1 (6 bases). This CDR3 comprises 14 residues. Trimming cost V 4 bases and J 0 bases, with 10 bases left between them. CDR1 is NSHNY and CDR2 is SYGAGN in the germline V gene. CDR3 loop: CASSLQGSNTEVFF. CDR3 bases read: TGTGCCAGCAGTCTACAGGGATCAAACACA.

This clone was counted only a few times. Gene names follow the mouse nomenclature. The read gets to within 4 residues of the CDR3 end, and the germline J gene fills in the rest. Other DNA variants within this sample encode the same CDR3. This sequence joins TRBV19 and TRBJ2-4; 10 bases map to TRBD2. J gave up 0 bases and V 4 bases, and 5 bases lay outside the gene matches. Germline CDR1 is FNHDT and CDR2 is SITEND (reference sequence). The CDR3 is made up of 16 amino acids. The CDR3 region is CASSRTGGSSQNTLYF. The CDR3 bases that were read are TGTGCCAGCAGTCGGACTGGGGGCTCTAGTCAAAAC.

This clone was seen more than once but under ten times. These gene names are mouse names. The CDR3 extends 4 residues past the end of the read, so its final part is completed from the germline J gene. The chain employs TRBV19 and TRBJ1-1, with a weak D call TRBD1 (5 bases). Per germline, CDR1 FNHDT and CDR2 SITEND (reference sequence). This CDR3 is 11 amino acids long. CDR3 bases read: TGTGCCAGCATGGGGGGAACA. Its protein is CASMGGT. The whole CDR3 protein is CASMGGTEVFF.

To note about this clone: Mouse germline and gene names are used. Other nucleotide sequences from this sample produce the same CDR3. The CDR3 here is CASRRQGGAETLYF. Partial CDR3 DNA: TGTGCCAGCAGAAGACAGGGCGGTGCAGAA. V gene TRBV13-3 combines with J gene TRBJ2-3; 7 positions match TRBD1. The read is 4 residues too short to cover the CDR3 end, so that end is filled in from the germline J gene. Trimming at V came to 5 bases and at J to 1 base, leaving 4 bases not matched to a gene. The CDR3 covers 14 residues. Germline CDR1 and CDR2: NNHDY and SYVADS.

A note on this clone: Here the gene names and germline are mouse. The read terminates 4 residues ahead of where the CDR3 ends, so the germline J gene completes it. The chain carries TRBV5 and TRBJ2-7; D perhaps matches TRBD1 (7 bases). This CDR3 comprises 15 residues. Looked up from germline, CDR1 is LGHNA and CDR2 is YNLKQL (reference sequence). The CDR3 spells CASSQDPQGGYEQYF. The CDR3 DNA, read in part, is TGTGCCAGCAGCCAAGATCCCCAGGGGGGTTAT.

A note on this clone: Gene names follow the mouse nomenclature. With the read ending 4 residues before the CDR3 end, the germline J gene is used to fill in that end. In the same sample, other DNA sequences code for this CDR3. V usage is TRBV13-2 and J usage is TRBJ2-1; 11 bases agree with TRBD2. Germline V gene data show CDR1 as NNHNN and CDR2 as SYGAGS (reference sequence). The trim removed 4 bases at V and 1 base at J, leaving 1 base unmatched. The CDR3 is 15 residues long. The CDR3 here is CASGRDWGNYAEQFF. The sequenced part of the CDR3 DNA is TGTGCCAGCGGTAGGGACTGGGGGAACTATGCT.

This clone was counted between two and nine times. Mouse gene names and germline throughout. The CDR3 goes on 4 residues after the read ends, and that part is filled in from the germline J gene. The chain recombines TRBV19 with TRBJ2-3; 8 bases agree with TRBD1. The CDR3 extends over 15 amino acids. J gave up 1 base and V 3 bases, and 4 bases lay outside the gene matches. Germline CDR1 is FNHDT and CDR2 is SITEND (reference sequence). CDR3 loop: CASSRQGLGAETLYF. CDR3 bases read: TGTGCCAGCAGTAGACAGGGGTTGGGTGCAGAA.

This clone was seen only a few times. Here the gene names and germline are mouse. The sequenced fragment ends 4 residues before the CDR3 boundary, so the rest is inferred from the germline J gene. This sequence joins TRBV19 and TRBJ2-5; the match to TRBD2 covers 8 bases. V lost 5 bases, J lost 3 bases, and 5 bases stayed unmatched. The CDR3 runs 14 residues. CDR1 is FNHDT and CDR2 is SITEND in the germline V gene (reference sequence). This CDR3 reads CASSRRTGQDTQYF. CDR3 DNA, as far as it was read: TGTGCCAGCAGCCGCCGGACTGGGCAAGAC. Based on the CDR3 plus reference TRBV19 and TRBJ2-5, the full variable domain is GGIITQTPKFLIGQEGQKLTLKCQQNFNHDTMYWYRQDSGKGLRLIYYSITENDLQKGDLSEGYDASREKKSSFSLTVTSAQKNEMAVFLCASSRRTGQDTQYFGPGTRLLVL.

Concerning this clone itself: Gene names and germline match the mouse. CDR3 loop: CASSQIRAANTEVFF. The sequenced part of the CDR3 DNA is TGTGCCAGCAGCCAAATCAGGGCTGCAAACACA. This chain joins TRBV5 and TRBJ1-1; tentative D call: TRBD1 (5 bases). The sequenced fragment ends 4 residues before the CDR3 boundary, so the rest is inferred from the germline J gene. Germline-derived CDR1 and CDR2 are LGHNA and YNLKQL (reference sequence). V lost 2 bases and J lost 0, with 10 bases in between. The CDR3 totals 15 residues.

As regards this clone: All gene names here are mouse names. The read comes to an end 4 residues before the CDR3 does, leaving the germline J gene to fill in the end. V gene TRBV5 combines with J gene TRBJ2-1, with a tentative D call TRBD2 (6 bases). The CDR3 extends over 15 amino acids. CDR1 is LGHNA, CDR2 YNLKQL, per germline (reference sequence). Trimming pared 2 bases from V and 0 bases from J, leaving 8 bases between. The sequenced CDR3 bases are TGTGCCAGCAGCCAAAACTGGGCTAACTATGCT. Protein: CASSQNWANYA. The CDR3 in its entirety is CASSQNWANYAEQFF.

This clone was detected only a few times. Gene names denote mouse genes. The read comes to an end 4 residues before the CDR3 does, leaving the germline J gene to fill in the end. J is TRBJ2-7 and V is TRBV5; 7 bases are a match to TRBD2. Germline trimming cut 0 bases from V and 0 bases from J; bases unmatched to any gene: 5. Germline lookup yields CDR1 LGHNA and CDR2 YNLKQL (reference sequence). The CDR3 covers 16 residues. CDR3 DNA, as far as it was read: TGTGCCAGCAGCCAAGATGGGATGGGGGGCTCCTAT. Translating it yields CASSQDGMGGSY. The whole CDR3 protein is CASSQDGMGGSYEQYF.

A word on this clone: Germline and genes here are mouse. The read ends 4 residues early relative to the CDR3; the germline J gene fills the gap. V is TRBV19 and J is TRBJ2-7; 7 nucleotides match TRBD1. The CDR3 length is 13 residues. Germline CDR1 is FNHDT and CDR2 is SITEND (reference sequence). CDR3 DNA, as far as it was read: TGTGCCAGCAGTACCAGGGACAGTTAT. Protein: CASSTRDSY. The entire CDR3 sequence reads CASSTRDSYEQYF. The variable domain in full, with the rest retrieved from reference TRBV19 and TRBJ2-7, is GGIITQTPKFLIGQEGQKLTLKCQQNFNHDTMYWYRQDSGKGLRLIYYSITENDLQKGDLSEGYDASREKKSSFSLTVTSAQKNEMAVFLCASSTRDSYEQYFGPGTRLTVL.

This clone was found a few times. Mouse gene names and germline throughout. Coverage ceases 4 residues before the CDR3 finishes, and the germline J gene fills in the end. The V gene is TRBV19, the J gene TRBJ1-1, with unresolved D. CDR1 is FNHDT, CDR2 SITEND, per germline (reference sequence). The CDR3 spans 11 residues. The V end was cut by 7 bases, the J end by 1 base, with 5 bases between. Here the CDR3 reads CASAGNTEVFF. Partial CDR3 DNA: TGTGCCAGCGCAGGGAACACA.

Concerning this clone itself: Mouse names are used for the genes. The read is 4 residues too short to cover the CDR3 end, so that end is filled in from the germline J gene. The V and J genes are TRBV29 and TRBJ1-2, with D possibly TRBD1 on 6 matching bases. The V end lost 0 bases, the J end lost 0 bases, and 14 bases lay between the germline ends. Germline V gives CDR1 MSHET, CDR2 SYDVDS. The CDR3 has 17 amino acids. CDR3 DNA (partial): TGTGCTAGCAGTTTATCAGGGGGGGCTGGTGCAAACTCC. Protein sequence: CASSLSGGAGANS. The full CDR3 reads CASSLSGGAGANSDYTF.

Turning to this clone: Gene and germline names: mouse. From the germline J gene comes the end of the CDR3, since the read stops 4 residues before it. This rearrangement joins TRBV13-2 to TRBJ1-1; the match to TRBD1 covers 7 bases. In germline, CDR1 is NNHNN, CDR2 SYGAGS (reference sequence). CDR3 length equals 13 residues. With V trimmed by 6 bases and J by 0 bases, 2 bases remained unmatched. CDR3 DNA, as far as it was read: TGTGCCAGCGCCGGGACAGCAAACACA. Amino acid sequence: CASAGTANT. The CDR3 in full is CASAGTANTEVFF.

Comment on this clone: Gene labels here are mouse ones. Sequencing ends 4 residues short of the CDR3 end; the germline J gene provides the rest. Other nucleotide sequences in the sample specify the same CDR3. The chain couples TRBV19 to TRBJ1-2, with 8 bases identical to TRBD1. Germline CDR1 and CDR2: FNHDT and SITEND (reference sequence). V lost 3 bases to trimming and J lost 0 bases; unmatched junction nucleotides: 1. CDR3 length: 14 amino acids. CDR3 loop: CASSKGQANSDYTF. Incomplete CDR3 DNA: TGTGCCAGCAGTAAGGGACAGGCAAACTCC.

This clone has just a few counts. Mouse names are used for the genes. The read ends 4 residues early relative to the CDR3; the germline J gene fills the gap. J is TRBJ2-1 and V is TRBV19; 8 bases are a match to TRBD1. The CDR3 covers 14 residues. Germline loops: CDR1 FNHDT, CDR2 SITEND (reference sequence). CDR3 amino acids: CASSPGTGWAEQFF. The DNA read from the CDR3 is TGTGCCAGCAGCCCCGGGACAGGCTGGGCT.